This T cell receptor beta chain was recorded in a study of cytomegalovirus exposure and HLA in healthy donors. Study outcomes and limitations: Analyses of presence/absence relied on an assumption of roughly uniform sequencing depth across donors.

In regard to this clone: What it binds is unknown.

Primers included in the PCR were 60 Vbeta and 13 Jbeta primers. Only in-frame clones appear in the TCRdb table, and some are missing; sequencing was by immunoSEQ multiplex PCR. The table lists around 90,000 clones, more than 75% of them singletons. Germline V gene data show CDR1 as SGHVS and CDR2 as FNYEAQ. The CDR3 is 14 amino acids. V dropped 5 bases and J dropped 8 bases, with 18 bases sitting between them. Sequenced material: PBMCs. The TCR was taken from a man aged 25 to 40 in good health and CMV-seropositive. The V call is TRBV7-6, the J call TRBJ1-2, with D unclear. CDR3 nucleotide sequence: TGTGCCAGCAGCCAGGCGGGCGCAAACCACGGCTACACCTTC. Translation: CASSQAGANHGYTF.